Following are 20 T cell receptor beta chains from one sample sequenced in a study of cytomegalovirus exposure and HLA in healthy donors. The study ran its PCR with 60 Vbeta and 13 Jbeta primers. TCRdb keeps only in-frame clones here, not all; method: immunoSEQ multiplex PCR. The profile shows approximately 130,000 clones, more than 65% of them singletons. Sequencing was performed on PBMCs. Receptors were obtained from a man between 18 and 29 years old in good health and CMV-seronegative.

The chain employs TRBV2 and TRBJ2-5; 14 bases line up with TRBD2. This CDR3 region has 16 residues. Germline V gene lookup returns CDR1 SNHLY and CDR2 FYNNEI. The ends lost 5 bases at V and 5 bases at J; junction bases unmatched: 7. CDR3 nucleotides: TGTGCCAGCAGTCGACTAGCGGGGGGGCCGGAGGAGACCCAGTACTTC. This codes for CASSRLAGGPEETQYF.

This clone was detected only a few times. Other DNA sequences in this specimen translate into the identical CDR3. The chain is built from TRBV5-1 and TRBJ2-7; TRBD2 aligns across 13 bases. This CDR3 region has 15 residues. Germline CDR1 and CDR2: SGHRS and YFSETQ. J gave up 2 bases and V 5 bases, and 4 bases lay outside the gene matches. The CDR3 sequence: CASSYGLAGAYEQYF. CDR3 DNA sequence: TGCGCCAGCAGTTATGGACTAGCGGGGGCCTACGAGCAGTACTTC.

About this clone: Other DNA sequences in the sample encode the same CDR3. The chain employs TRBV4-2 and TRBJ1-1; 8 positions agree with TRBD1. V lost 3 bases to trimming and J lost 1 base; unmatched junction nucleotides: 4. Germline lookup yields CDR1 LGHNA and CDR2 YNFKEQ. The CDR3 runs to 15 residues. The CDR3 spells CASSHAGTGNTEAFF. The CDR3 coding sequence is TGTGCCAGCAGCCACGCGGGGACAGGGAACACTGAAGCTTTCTTT.

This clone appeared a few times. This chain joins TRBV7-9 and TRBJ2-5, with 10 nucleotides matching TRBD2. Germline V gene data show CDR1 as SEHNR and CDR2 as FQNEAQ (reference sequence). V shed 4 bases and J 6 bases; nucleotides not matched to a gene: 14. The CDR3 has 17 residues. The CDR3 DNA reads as TGTGCCAGCAGCTCGGGGGCGGAAGCGGGGGGGCTAAAGACCCAGTACTTC. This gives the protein CASSSGAEAGGLKTQYF.

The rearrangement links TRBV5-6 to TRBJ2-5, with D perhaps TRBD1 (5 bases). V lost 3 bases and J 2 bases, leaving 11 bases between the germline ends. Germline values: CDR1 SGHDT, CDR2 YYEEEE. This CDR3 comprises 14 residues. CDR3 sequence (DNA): TGTGCCAGCAGCTACGGACATACACAAGAGACCCAGTACTTC. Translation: CASSYGHTQETQYF.

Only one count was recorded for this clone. In DNA, the CDR3 is TGTGCCAGCGGGATGGCGGGGGGGCGGGGTGCCGGGGAGCTGTTTTTT. Translation gives CASGMAGGRGAGELFF. This rearrangement joins TRBV27 to TRBJ2-2, with 9 bases matching TRBD2. Germline-derived CDR1 and CDR2 are MNHEY and SMNVEV (reference sequence). CDR3 length: 16 amino acids. With V trimmed by 8 bases and J by 6 bases, 13 bases remained unmatched.

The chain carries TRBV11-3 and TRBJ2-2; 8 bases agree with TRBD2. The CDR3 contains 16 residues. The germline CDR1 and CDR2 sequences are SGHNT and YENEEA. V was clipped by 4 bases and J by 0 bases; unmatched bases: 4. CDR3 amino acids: CASSSGLAANTGELFF. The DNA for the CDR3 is TGTGCCAGCAGCTCAGGACTAGCTGCGAACACCGGGGAGCTGTTTTTT.

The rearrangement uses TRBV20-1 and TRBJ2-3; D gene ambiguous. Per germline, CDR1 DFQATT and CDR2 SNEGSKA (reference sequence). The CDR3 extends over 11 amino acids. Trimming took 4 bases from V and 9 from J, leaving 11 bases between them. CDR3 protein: CSATTATTQYF. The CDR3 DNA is TGCAGTGCTACGACTGCTACAACGCAGTATTTT.

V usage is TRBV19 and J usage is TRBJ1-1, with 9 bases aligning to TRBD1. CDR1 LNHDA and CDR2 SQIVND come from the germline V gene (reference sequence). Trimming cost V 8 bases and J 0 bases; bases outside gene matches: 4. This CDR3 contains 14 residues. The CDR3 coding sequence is TGTGCCAGTGGCCGGGACAGGGTGAACACTGAAGCTTTCTTT. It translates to CASGRDRVNTEAFF.

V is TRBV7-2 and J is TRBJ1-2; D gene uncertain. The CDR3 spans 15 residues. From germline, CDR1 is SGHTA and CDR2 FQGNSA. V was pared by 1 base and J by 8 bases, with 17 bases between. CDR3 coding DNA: TGTGCCAGCAGCTTAGAAGGCCAGACGGGGTTGGGCTACACCTTC. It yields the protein CASSLEGQTGLGYTF.

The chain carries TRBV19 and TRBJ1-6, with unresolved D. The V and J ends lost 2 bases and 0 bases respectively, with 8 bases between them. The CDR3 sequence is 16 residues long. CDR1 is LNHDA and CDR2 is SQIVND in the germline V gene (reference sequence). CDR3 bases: TGTGCCAGTAGTATACAGGCAAGCTCCTATAATTCACCCCTCCACTTT. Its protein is CASSIQASSYNSPLHF.

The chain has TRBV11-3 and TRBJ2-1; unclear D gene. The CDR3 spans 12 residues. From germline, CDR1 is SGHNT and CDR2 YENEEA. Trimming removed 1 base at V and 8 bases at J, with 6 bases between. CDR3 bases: TGTGCCAGCAGCTTAGGCGCGGATGAGCAGTTCTTC. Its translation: CASSLGADEQFF.

The CDR3 DNA sequence: TGCGCCAGCAGCTTGGCGGGGAAAGACACCGGGGAGCTGTTTTTT. Its translation: CASSLAGKDTGELFF. V is TRBV5-1 and J is TRBJ2-2, with TRBD2 as a possible D gene (5 bases). Germline CDR1 SGHRS, CDR2 YFSETQ. The CDR3 is 15 residues long. V was pared by 0 bases and J by 3 bases, with 9 bases between.

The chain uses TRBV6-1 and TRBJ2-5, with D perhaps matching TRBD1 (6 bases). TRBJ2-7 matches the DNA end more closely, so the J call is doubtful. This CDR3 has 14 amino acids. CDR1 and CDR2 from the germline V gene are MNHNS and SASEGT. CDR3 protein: CASRDSGTNYEQYF. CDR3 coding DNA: TGTGCCAGCAGGGACTCCGGGACAAACTACGAGCAGTACTTC.

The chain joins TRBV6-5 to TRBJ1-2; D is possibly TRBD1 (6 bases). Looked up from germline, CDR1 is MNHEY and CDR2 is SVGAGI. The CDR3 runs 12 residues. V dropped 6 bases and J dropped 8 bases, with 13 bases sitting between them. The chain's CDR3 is CASSSTGRGYTF. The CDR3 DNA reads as TGTGCCAGCAGCTCGACAGGACGCGGCTACACCTTC.

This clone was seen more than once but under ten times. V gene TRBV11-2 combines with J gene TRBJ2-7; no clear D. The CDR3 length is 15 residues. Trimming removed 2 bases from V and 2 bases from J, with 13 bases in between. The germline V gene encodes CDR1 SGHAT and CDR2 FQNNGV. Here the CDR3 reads CASSLFEADPYEQYF. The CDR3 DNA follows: TGTGCCAGCAGCTTATTTGAGGCAGATCCCTACGAGCAGTACTTC. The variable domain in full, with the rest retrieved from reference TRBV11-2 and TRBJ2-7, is EAGVAQSPRYKIIEKRQSVAFWCNPISGHATLYWYQQILGQGPKLLIQFQNNGVVDDSQLPKDRFSAERLKGVDSTLKIQPAKLEDSAVYLCASSLFEADPYEQYFGPGTRLTVT.

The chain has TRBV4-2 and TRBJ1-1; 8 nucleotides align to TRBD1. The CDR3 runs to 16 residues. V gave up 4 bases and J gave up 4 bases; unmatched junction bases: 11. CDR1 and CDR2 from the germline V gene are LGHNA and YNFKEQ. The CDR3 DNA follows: TGTGCCAGCAGCCCCCTGGACAGGGAGTTAGGCACTGAAGCTTTCTTT. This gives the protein CASSPLDRELGTEAFF.

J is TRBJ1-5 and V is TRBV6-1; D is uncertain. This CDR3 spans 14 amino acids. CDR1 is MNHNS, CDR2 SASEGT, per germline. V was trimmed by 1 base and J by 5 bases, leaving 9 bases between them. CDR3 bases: TGTGCCAGCAGTGAAGTGGCAGAGGATCAGCCCCAGCATTTT. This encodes CASSEVAEDQPQHF.

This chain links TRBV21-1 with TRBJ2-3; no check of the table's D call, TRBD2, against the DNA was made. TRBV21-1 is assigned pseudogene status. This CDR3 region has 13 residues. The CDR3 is CASSQSGEDTQYF. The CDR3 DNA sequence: TGTGCCAGCAGCCAAAGCGGGGAGGATACGCAGTATTTT.

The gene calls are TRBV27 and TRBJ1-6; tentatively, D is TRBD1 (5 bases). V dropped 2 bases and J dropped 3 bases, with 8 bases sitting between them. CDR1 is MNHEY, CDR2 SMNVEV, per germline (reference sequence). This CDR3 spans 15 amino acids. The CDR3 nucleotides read TGTGCCAGCAGTTTAAGGGGCAGCTATAATTCACCCCTCCACTTT. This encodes CASSLRGSYNSPLHF.